This paragraph reports one T cell receptor (beta chain). Its antigen remains unidentified. The record originates from a study of CD8+ T cells in alopecia areata. Across the whole study: Among treated patients, oral tofacitinib was administered at 5 to 10 mg twice daily.

Regarding the study as a whole: In patients, TCRs were shared less clearly than in mice, and HLA may possibly be involved.

The sequencing template was cDNA reverse transcribed from extracted RNA. The repertoire was sequenced with immunoSEQ multiplex PCR; TCRdb's copy has only in-frame clones and lacks some. Of about 120,000 clones detected, roughly 55% appear once; the ten largest clones hold 12%. CDR1 is LGHNT and CDR2 is FRNRAP in the germline V gene. This CDR3 is 13 amino acids long. The V end lost 5 bases, the J end lost 4 bases, and 11 bases lay between the germline ends. Treatment reported: oral pan-JAK inhibitor, 5-10 mg twice daily. Alopecia areata patients provided lesional scalp punch biopsies and peripheral blood. PBMCs, the starting material, were the source of sorted CD4+ and CD8+ T cells.

The sample was CD8+ T cells sorted from blood, taken at week 24, from a patient treated with tofacitinib. V usage is TRBV12-5 and J usage is TRBJ2-5; no firm D call. The TCR originated in a human donor with alopecia areata. CDR3 amino acids: CASGPLGRETQYF. The CDR3 DNA is TGTGCTAGTGGTCCTCTGGGTCGAGAGACCCAGTACTTC.